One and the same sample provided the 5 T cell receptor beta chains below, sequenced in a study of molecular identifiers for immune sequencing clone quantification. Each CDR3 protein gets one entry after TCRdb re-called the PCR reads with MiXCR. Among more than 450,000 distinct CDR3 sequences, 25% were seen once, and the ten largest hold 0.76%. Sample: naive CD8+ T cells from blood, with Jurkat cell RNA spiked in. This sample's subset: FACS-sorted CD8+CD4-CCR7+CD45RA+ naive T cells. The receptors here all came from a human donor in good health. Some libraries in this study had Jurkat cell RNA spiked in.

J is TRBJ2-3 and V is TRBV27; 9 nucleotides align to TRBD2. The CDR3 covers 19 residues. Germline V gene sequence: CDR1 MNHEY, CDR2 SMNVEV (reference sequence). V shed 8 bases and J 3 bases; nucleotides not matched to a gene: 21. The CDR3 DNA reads TGTGCCAGCGCCCCCCTCGGAGTAGCGGGAGCTGACGAGACAGATACGCAGTATTTT. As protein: CASAPLGVAGADETDTQYF.

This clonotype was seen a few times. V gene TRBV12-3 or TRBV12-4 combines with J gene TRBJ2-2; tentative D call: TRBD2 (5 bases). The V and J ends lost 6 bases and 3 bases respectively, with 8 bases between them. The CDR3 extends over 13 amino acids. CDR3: CASRGADTGELFF. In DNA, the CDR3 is TGTGCCAGCAGGGGAGCAGACACCGGGGAGCTGTTTTTT.

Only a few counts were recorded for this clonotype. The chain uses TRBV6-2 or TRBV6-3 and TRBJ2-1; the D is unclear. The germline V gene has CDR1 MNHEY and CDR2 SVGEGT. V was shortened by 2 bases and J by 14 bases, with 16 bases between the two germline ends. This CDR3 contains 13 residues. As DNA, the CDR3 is TGTGCCAGCAGTTACGCCCCCAAGGCGTACGAGTTCTTC. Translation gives CASSYAPKAYEFF.

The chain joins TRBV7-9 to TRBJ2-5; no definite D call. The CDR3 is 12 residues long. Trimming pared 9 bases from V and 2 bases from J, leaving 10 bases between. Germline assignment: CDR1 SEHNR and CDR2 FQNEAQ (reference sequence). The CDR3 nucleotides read TGTGCCAGTGCCGACGGACAAGAGACCCAGTACTTC. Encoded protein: CASADGQETQYF.

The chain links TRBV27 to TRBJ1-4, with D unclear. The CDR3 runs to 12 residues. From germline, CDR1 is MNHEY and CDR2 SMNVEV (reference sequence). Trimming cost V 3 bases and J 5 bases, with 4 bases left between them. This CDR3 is CASSFGNEKLFF. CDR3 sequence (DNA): TGTGCCAGCAGTTTCGGGAATGAAAAACTGTTTTTT.